This TCR beta chain is from a study of blood T cells in healthy people across ages. General observations from the study: Estimates of total diversity, which came from one million sequenced T cells, were considered to be underestimates.

The authors ran a second PCR of roughly 6 to 12 cycles using a sample-barcoded 5' primer and a J-beta primer mix. TCRdb itself ran the 5' RACE reads through MiXCR, one entry per CDR3 protein. The table lists about 680,000 distinct CDR3 sequences, over 45% of them singletons. Sample donors were healthy Caucasian individuals that came from Russia, aged roughly 6 to 100. Per-sample PBMC isolation yielded at least 6.5 million cells. A word on this clonotype: Its target is unknown.

The CDR3 totals 16 residues. Germline CDR1 reads SGHTA; CDR2 reads FQGNSA. V shed 1 base and J 5 bases; nucleotides not matched to a gene: 7. The chain recombines TRBV7-2 with TRBJ2-3; 9 bases are a match to TRBD2. Sequencing input: blood. The TCR originated in a woman aged 55-75 years in good health. CDR3 region: CASSLDGGRAGDTQYF. In DNA form, the CDR3 reads TGTGCCAGCAGCTTAGATGGCGGGAGGGCCGGAGATACGCAGTATTTT.